The 21 T cell receptor beta chains below were found in one sample sequenced in a study of CD4 T cell repertoires in COVID-19 (dated by TCRdb to about 2021). In light of the paper, this sample's time point label describes: sample from a COVID-19-recovered individual after infection. Library preparation used the immunoSEQ multiplex PCR assay. In TCRdb, the immuneACCESS table is reduced to in-frame sequences with V and J assigned. These tables do not hold every clone; where another copy was compared, an unresolved V gene accounts for under half, and the others remain unexplained. The sample yields 65,000 to 95,000 clones; approximately 83% were counted once. The top ten constitute 0.45% to 0.6% of the sample. The sample here was CD4+ T cells from peripheral blood, taken after recovery from COVID-19. The source is a human donor who had COVID-19.

This clone has only one observation. The gene calls are TRBV12-3 or TRBV12-4 and TRBJ1-1, with 7 positions matching TRBD1. With V trimmed by 6 bases and J by 2 bases, 3 bases remained unmatched. The CDR3 is 13 residues long. CDR3 nucleotide sequence: TGTGCCAGCAGCCAGGGGGGCAACACTGAAGCTTTCTTT. It yields the protein CASSQGGNTEAFF.

The chain employs TRBV15 and TRBJ1-5, with unresolved D. Germline CDR1 reads LNHNV; CDR2 reads YYDKDF (reference sequence). The V and J ends lost 1 base and 5 bases respectively, with 6 bases between them. The CDR3 has 13 residues. The CDR3 reads CATSRVPDQPQHF. In nucleotides, the CDR3 is TGTGCCACCAGCAGAGTCCCAGATCAGCCCCAGCATTTT.

This chain links TRBV5-1 with TRBJ2-1; 9 bases align to TRBD2. CDR3 size: 17 residues. CDR1 and CDR2 from the germline V gene are SGHRS and YFSETQ. The trim removed 4 bases at V and 8 bases at J, leaving 16 bases unmatched. The CDR3 here is CASSPFVGLAGVYEQFF. For the CDR3, the DNA is TGCGCCAGCAGCCCCTTCGTAGGCTTAGCGGGAGTCTATGAGCAGTTCTTC.

This chain links TRBV21-1 with TRBJ1-2; the DNA was not compared with TRBD1, the D call given in the table. TRBV21-1 is labeled a pseudogene. The length of the CDR3 is 16 residues. In DNA, the CDR3 is TGTGCCAGCAGCGAGCGCCTACCCCAACAGGGCCATGGCTACACCTTC. This gives the protein CASSERLPQQGHGYTF.

In this sample, this clone turned up once. The chain is built from TRBV6-1 and TRBJ1-1; D might be TRBD1 (5 bases). Germline lookup yields CDR1 MNHNS and CDR2 SASEGT. CDR3 length equals 13 residues. V dropped 1 base and J dropped 10 bases, with 13 bases sitting between them. CDR3 sequence: CASSEVVGLGAFF. For the CDR3, the DNA is TGTGCCAGCAGTGAAGTTGTGGGGCTGGGAGCTTTCTTT.

This rearrangement joins TRBV5-1 to TRBJ2-1, with D maybe TRBD2 (7 bases). V was cut by 7 bases and J by 5 bases, with 28 bases left in between. In germline, CDR1 is SGHRS, CDR2 YFSETQ. The CDR3 sequence is 18 residues long. CDR3 sequence: CASWFGVGGGGINNEQFF. The CDR3 DNA reads TGCGCCAGCTGGTTTGGGGTGGGGGGCGGGGGTATAAACAATGAGCAGTTCTTC.

The sample holds one count of this clone. The V call is TRBV5-1, the J call TRBJ1-2, with 7 bases matching TRBD1. The CDR3 has 16 amino acids. In germline, CDR1 is SGHRS, CDR2 YFSETQ. Unmatched junction bases numbered 9, after V lost 0 bases and J lost 4 bases. This CDR3 is CASSLGWAGGIYGYTF. The CDR3 DNA sequence: TGCGCCAGCAGCTTGGGATGGGCAGGGGGAATCTATGGCTACACCTTC.

This rearrangement joins TRBV7-6 to TRBJ2-5; maybe TRBD1 (6 bases). The CDR3 covers 16 residues. The V end lost 5 bases, the J end lost 4 bases, and 20 bases lay between the germline ends. Germline CDR1 SGHVS, CDR2 FNYEAQ. The CDR3 DNA is TGTGCCAGCAGCCTAGGGGGTGGAACTAGTCGAGAGACCCAGTACTTC. Translation gives CASSLGGGTSRETQYF.

This clone was seen just once. This chain links TRBV12-3 or TRBV12-4 with TRBJ2-7; TRBD2 agrees at 12 bases. This CDR3 comprises 13 residues. The J segment lost 6 bases and the V segment lost 5 bases, leaving 2 bases of the junction unmatched. The CDR3 nucleotides are TGTGCCAGCAGTCCACTAGCGGGAGGCGAGCAGTACTTC. This encodes CASSPLAGGEQYF.

This clone was picked up a small number of times. The chain employs TRBV11-2 and TRBJ2-1; TRBD2 agrees at 9 bases. This CDR3 has 13 residues. The ends lost 7 bases at V and 8 bases at J; junction bases unmatched: 6. CDR1 and CDR2 (germline): SGHAT, FQNNGV. This CDR3 is CASTSSGIYEQFF. In DNA, the CDR3 is TGTGCCAGCACCTCTAGCGGGATATATGAGCAGTTCTTC.

V gene TRBV2 combines with J gene TRBJ2-2, with D tentatively TRBD2 (5 bases). Germline assignment: CDR1 SNHLY and CDR2 FYNNEI. Trimming took 2 bases from V and 1 from J, leaving 8 bases between them. The CDR3 sequence is 15 residues long. CDR3 residues: CASSETSGNTGELFF. The CDR3 DNA sequence: TGTGCCAGCAGTGAAACTAGTGGGAACACCGGGGAGCTGTTTTTT.

The V call is TRBV6-1, the J call TRBJ1-2, with D possibly matching TRBD1 (5 bases). This CDR3 region has 15 residues. CDR1 is MNHNS and CDR2 is SASEGT in the germline V gene. The V end was cut by 1 base, the J end by 0 bases, with 9 bases between. CDR3 in DNA: TGTGCCAGCAGTGAAGGAACAGGACCTAACTATGGCTACACCTTC. As protein: CASSEGTGPNYGYTF.

The V and J genes are TRBV6-1 and TRBJ1-2; a weak D match, TRBD1 (6 bases). The V gene's germline CDR1 is MNHNS and CDR2 SASEGT. Trimming stripped 0 bases from V and 4 bases from J, with 18 bases between. The CDR3 consists of 17 residues. CDR3 coding DNA: TGTGCCAGCAGTGAAGCGGGGCTACAGGGCAAGCTCTATGGCTACACCTTC. Translating gives CASSEAGLQGKLYGYTF.

V and J are TRBV27 and TRBJ1-6, with D unclear. Germline CDR1 and CDR2: MNHEY and SMNVEV (reference sequence). The CDR3 is 14 amino acids. The V and J ends lost 3 bases and 7 bases respectively, with 10 bases between them. The CDR3 nucleotides are TGTGCCAGCAGTTTTGGACCGCCGAATTCACCCCTCCACTTT. Translating it yields CASSFGPPNSPLHF.

This clone occurred a few times. This chain links TRBV7-2 with TRBJ2-3; D might be TRBD2 (6 bases). The V gene lost 5 bases and the J gene lost 4 bases, with 13 bases spanning the gap. This CDR3 region has 14 residues. Germline CDR1 reads SGHTA; CDR2 reads FQGNSA. The CDR3 is CASSTRDSSDTQYF. The CDR3 region has the DNA TGTGCCAGCAGCACCCGGGACTCTTCAGATACGCAGTATTTT.

This clone showed up just a few times. The chain carries TRBV28 and TRBJ1-2; no clear D. This CDR3 spans 16 amino acids. V dropped 3 bases and J dropped 4 bases, with 18 bases sitting between them. Germline loops: CDR1 MDHEN, CDR2 SYDVKM. The CDR3 coding sequence is TGTGCCAGCAGTTTCCGCGGACGGACCTTGCCCTATGGCTACACCTTC. Its translation is CASSFRGRTLPYGYTF.

The chain combines TRBV7-5 with TRBJ1-1; TRBD1 was called by the table and not checked on the DNA. TRBV7-5 represents a pseudogene. CDR3 length: 20 amino acids. The CDR3 region is CARSLDRPAKSGWTNTEAFF. For the CDR3, the DNA is TGTGCCAGAAGCTTAGACAGGCCGGCCAAATCAGGTTGGACGAACACTGAAGCTTTCTTT.

The V gene is TRBV19, the J gene TRBJ2-1, with TRBD2 identical over 14 bases. Germline V gene sequence: CDR1 LNHDA, CDR2 SQIVND (reference sequence). Trimming cost V 6 bases and J 7 bases; bases outside gene matches: 2. The CDR3 extends over 14 amino acids. Written as DNA, the CDR3 is TGTGCCAGTAGACGGACTAGCGGGGGGAATGAGCAGTTCTTC. It is translated as CASRRTSGGNEQFF.

The chain employs TRBV4-2 and TRBJ2-7, with 9 positions matching TRBD2. The germline gives CDR1 LGHNA, CDR2 YNFKEQ. The V gene end was trimmed by 1 base and the J gene end by 9 bases; junction bases not matched to a gene: 13. The CDR3 sequence is 16 residues long. This CDR3 is CASSQVASGDVRGQYF. As DNA, the CDR3 is TGTGCCAGCAGCCAAGTAGCTAGCGGGGATGTACGCGGGCAGTACTTC.

This chain uses TRBV7-2 with TRBJ2-1; 9 bases match TRBD2. This CDR3 contains 16 residues. Germline V gene sequence: CDR1 SGHTA, CDR2 FQGNSA. Unmatched junction bases numbered 10, after V lost 2 bases and J lost 8 bases. Written as DNA, the CDR3 is TGTGCCAGCAGCTTAACCCCTCGCGGGAGGGCGGATGAGCAGTTCTTC. Its translation is CASSLTPRGRADEQFF.

The V call is TRBV2, the J call TRBJ1-1; TRBD1 matches at 8 bases. Germline lookup yields CDR1 SNHLY and CDR2 FYNNEI. CDR3 size: 15 residues. After removal of 6 bases from V and 5 bases from J, the junction contained 11 bases not matched to a gene. Here the CDR3 DNA reads TGTGCCAGCAGGGGTTCTCTACAGGGGGGGACTGAAGCTTTCTTT. Translated, it gives CASRGSLQGGTEAFF.